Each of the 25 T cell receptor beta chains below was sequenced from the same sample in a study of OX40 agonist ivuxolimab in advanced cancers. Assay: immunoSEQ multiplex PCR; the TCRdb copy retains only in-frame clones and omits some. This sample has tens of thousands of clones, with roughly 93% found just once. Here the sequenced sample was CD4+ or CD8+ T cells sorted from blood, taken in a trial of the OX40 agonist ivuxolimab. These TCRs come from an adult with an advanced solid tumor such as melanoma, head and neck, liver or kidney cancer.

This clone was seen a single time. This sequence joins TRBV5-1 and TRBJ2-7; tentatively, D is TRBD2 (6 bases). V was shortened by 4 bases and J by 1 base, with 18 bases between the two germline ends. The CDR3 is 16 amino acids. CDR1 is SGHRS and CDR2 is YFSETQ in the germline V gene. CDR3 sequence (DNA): TGCGCCAGCAGCCCCCGCGGGGCACCCAATTCCTACGAGCAGTACTTC. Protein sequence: CASSPRGAPNSYEQYF.

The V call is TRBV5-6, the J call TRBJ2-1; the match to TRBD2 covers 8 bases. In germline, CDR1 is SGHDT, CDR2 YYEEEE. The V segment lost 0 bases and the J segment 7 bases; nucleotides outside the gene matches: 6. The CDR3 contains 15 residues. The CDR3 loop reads CASSLERGGRNEQFF. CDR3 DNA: TGTGCCAGCAGCTTGGAACGGGGGGGCCGGAATGAGCAGTTCTTC.

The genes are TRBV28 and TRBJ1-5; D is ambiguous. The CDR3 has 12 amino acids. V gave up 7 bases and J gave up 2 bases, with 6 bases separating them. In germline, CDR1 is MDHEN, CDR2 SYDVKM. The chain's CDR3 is CASTHGNQPQHF. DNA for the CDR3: TGTGCCAGCACCCACGGCAATCAGCCCCAGCATTTT. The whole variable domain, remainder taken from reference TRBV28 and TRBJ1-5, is DVKVTQSSRYLVKRTGEKVFLECVQDMDHENMFWYRQDPGLGLRLIYFSYDVKMKEKGDIPEGYSVSREKKERFSLILESASTNQTSMYLCASTHGNQPQHFGDGTRLSIL.

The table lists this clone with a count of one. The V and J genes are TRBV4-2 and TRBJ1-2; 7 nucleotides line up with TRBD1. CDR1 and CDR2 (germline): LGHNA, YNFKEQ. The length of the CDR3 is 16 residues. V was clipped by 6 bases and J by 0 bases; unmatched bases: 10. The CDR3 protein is CASSYRQGATNYGYTF. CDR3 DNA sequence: TGTGCCAGCAGTTATCGACAGGGCGCGACTAACTATGGCTACACCTTC.

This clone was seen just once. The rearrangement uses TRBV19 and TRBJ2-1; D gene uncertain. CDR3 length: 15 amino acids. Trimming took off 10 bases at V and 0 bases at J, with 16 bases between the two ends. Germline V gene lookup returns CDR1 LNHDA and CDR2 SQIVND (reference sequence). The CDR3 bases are TGTGCCACCAAGCGTCCGGGCGGCTCCTACAATGAGCAGTTCTTC. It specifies CATKRPGGSYNEQFF.

CDR3 residues: CASSPQPFSNQPQHF. The CDR3 nucleotides are TGTGCCAGCAGTCCCCAGCCTTTTAGCAATCAGCCCCAGCATTTT. The chain joins TRBV6-4 to TRBJ1-5; D is uncertain. The CDR3 totals 15 residues. The ends were cut back, 5 bases at V and 0 bases at J, with 11 bases in the middle. Germline lookup yields CDR1 MRHNA and CDR2 SNTAGT.

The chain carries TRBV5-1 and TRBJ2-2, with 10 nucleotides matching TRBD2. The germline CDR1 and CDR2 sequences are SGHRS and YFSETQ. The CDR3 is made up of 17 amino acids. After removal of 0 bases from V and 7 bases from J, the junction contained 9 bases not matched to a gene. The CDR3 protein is CASSLVASGRMIGELFF. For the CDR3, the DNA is TGCGCCAGCAGCTTGGTGGCTAGCGGGAGAATGATCGGGGAGCTGTTTTTT.

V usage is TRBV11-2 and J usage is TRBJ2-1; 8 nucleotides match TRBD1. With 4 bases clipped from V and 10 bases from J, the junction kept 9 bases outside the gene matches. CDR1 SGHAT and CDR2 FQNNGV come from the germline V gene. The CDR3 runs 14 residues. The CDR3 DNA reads TGTGCCAGCAGCTCCCCAGCCAGGGGGCGCGAGCAGTTCTTC. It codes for CASSSPARGREQFF.

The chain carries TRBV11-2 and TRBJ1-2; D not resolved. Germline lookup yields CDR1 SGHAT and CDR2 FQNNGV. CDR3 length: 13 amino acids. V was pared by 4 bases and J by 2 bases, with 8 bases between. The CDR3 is CASSSTLNYGYTF. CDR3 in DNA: TGTGCCAGCAGCTCGACCCTAAACTATGGCTACACCTTC.

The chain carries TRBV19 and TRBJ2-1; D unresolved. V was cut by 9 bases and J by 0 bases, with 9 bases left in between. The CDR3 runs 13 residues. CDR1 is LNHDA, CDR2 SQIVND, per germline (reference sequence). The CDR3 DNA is TGTGCCAGCGCTACAAGCTCCTACAATGAGCAGTTCTTC. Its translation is CASATSSYNEQFF.

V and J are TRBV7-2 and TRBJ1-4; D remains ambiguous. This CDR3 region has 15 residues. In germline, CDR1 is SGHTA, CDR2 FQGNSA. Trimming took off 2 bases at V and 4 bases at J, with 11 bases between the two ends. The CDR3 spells CASSLLPVFNEKLFF. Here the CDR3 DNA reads TGTGCCAGCAGCTTACTCCCGGTCTTTAATGAAAAACTGTTTTTT.

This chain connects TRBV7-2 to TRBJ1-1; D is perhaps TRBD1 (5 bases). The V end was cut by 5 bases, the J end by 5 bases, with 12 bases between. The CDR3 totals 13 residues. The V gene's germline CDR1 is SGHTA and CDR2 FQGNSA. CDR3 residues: CASSPGWGTEAFF. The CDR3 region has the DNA TGTGCCAGCAGCCCTGGGTGGGGGACTGAAGCTTTCTTT. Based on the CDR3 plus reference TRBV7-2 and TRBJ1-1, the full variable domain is GAGVSQSPSNKVTEKGKDVELRCDPISGHTALYWYRQSLGQGLEFLIYFQGNSAPDKSGLPSDRFSAERTGGSVSTLTIQRTQQEDSAVYLCASSPGWGTEAFFGQGTRLTVV.

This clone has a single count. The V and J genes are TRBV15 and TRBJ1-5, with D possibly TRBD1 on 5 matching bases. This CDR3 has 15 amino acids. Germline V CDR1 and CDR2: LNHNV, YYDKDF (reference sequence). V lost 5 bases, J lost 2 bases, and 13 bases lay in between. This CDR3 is CATSLGPPGNQPQHF. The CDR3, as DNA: TGTGCCACCAGCTTGGGACCTCCTGGCAATCAGCCCCAGCATTTT. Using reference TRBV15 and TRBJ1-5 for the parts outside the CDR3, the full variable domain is DAMVIQNPRYQVTQFGKPVTLSCSQTLNHNVMYWYQQKSSQAPKLLFHYYDKDFNNEADTPDNFQSRRPNTSFCFLDIRSPGLGDTAMYLCATSLGPPGNQPQHFGDGTRLSIL.

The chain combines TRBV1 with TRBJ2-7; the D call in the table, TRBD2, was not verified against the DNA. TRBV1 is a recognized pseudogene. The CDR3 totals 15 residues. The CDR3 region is CTSSLTSGGNYEQYF. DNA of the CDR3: TGCACCAGCAGCCTTACTAGCGGGGGGAACTACGAGCAGTACTTC.

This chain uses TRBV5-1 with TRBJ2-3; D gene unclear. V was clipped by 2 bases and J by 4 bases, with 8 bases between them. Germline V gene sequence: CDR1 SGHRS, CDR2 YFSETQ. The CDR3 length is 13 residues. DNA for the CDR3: TGCGCCAGCAGCTTTTCAAGCGCAGATACGCAGTATTTT. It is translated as CASSFSSADTQYF.

The CDR3 bases are TGTGCCAGCAGTTCCAATGGGGGGACTGGAAACACCATATATTTT. Translation: CASSSNGGTGNTIYF. This chain connects TRBV27 to TRBJ1-3, with D tentatively TRBD1 (5 bases). The germline V and J ends were trimmed by 4 bases and 2 bases, with 12 bases remaining between them. Germline CDR1 MNHEY, CDR2 SMNVEV (reference sequence). The CDR3 runs to 15 residues.

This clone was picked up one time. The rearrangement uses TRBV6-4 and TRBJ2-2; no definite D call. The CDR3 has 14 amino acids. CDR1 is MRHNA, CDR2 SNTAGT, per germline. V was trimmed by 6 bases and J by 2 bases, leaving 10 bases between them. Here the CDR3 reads CASRPNRNTGELFF. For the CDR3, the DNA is TGTGCCAGCAGACCCAACCGAAACACCGGGGAGCTGTTTTTT.

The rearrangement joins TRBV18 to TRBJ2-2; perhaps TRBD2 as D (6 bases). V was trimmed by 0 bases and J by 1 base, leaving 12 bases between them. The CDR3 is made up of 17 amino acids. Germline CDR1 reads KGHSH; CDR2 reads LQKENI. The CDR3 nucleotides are TGTGCCAGCTCACCACCGGGAAGGGGACTGAACACCGGGGAGCTGTTTTTT. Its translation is CASSPPGRGLNTGELFF.

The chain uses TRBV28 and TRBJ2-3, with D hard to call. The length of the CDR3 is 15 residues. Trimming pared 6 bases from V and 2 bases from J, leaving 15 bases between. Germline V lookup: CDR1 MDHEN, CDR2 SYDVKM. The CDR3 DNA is TGTGCCAGCAGCCCCCCAGACGCGATCACAGATACGCAGTATTTT. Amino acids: CASSPPDAITDTQYF.

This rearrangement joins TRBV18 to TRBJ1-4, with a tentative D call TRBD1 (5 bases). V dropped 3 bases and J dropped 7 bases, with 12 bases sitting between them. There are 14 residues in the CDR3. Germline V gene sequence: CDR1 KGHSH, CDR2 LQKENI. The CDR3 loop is CASSPPGRAEKLFF. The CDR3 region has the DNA TGTGCCAGCTCACCTCCGGGACGGGCTGAAAAACTGTTTTTT.

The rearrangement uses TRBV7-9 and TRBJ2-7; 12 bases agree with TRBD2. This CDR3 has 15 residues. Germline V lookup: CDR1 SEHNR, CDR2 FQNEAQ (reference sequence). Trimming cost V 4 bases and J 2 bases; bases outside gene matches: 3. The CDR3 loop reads CASSSTSGGTYEQYF. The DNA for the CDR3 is TGTGCCAGCAGCTCAACTAGCGGGGGGACCTACGAGCAGTACTTC.

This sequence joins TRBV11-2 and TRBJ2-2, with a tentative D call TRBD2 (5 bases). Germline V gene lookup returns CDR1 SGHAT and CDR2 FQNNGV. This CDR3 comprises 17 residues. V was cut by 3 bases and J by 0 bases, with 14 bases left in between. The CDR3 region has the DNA TGTGCCAGCAGCTTGTTTTTGGATAGCGCGAACACCGGGGAGCTGTTTTTT. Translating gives CASSLFLDSANTGELFF.

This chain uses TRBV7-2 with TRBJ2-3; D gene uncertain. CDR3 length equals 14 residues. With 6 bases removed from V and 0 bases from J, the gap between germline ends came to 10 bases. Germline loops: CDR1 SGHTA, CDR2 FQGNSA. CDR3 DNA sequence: TGTGCCAGCAGATTGGACCGAAGCACAGATACGCAGTATTTT. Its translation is CASRLDRSTDTQYF. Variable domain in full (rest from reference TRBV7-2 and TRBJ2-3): GAGVSQSPSNKVTEKGKDVELRCDPISGHTALYWYRQSLGQGLEFLIYFQGNSAPDKSGLPSDRFSAERTGGSVSTLTIQRTQQEDSAVYLCASRLDRSTDTQYFGPGTRLTVL.

This chain's CDR3 is CASSPLAGGSGEQFF. The CDR3 coding sequence is TGCGCCAGCAGCCCGTTAGCGGGAGGGAGCGGTGAGCAGTTCTTC. V and J are TRBV5-1 and TRBJ2-1; TRBD2 agrees at 11 bases. Germline trimming cut 4 bases from V and 9 bases from J; bases unmatched to any gene: 9. The length of the CDR3 is 15 residues. The germline CDR1 and CDR2 sequences are SGHRS and YFSETQ.

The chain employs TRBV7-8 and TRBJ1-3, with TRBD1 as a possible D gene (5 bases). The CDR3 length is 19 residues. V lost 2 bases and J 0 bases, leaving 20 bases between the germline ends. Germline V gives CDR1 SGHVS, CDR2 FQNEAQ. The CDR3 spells CASSLSRIPGPNSGNTIYF. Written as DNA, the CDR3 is TGTGCCAGCAGCTTATCACGAATCCCGGGACCGAACTCTGGAAACACCATATATTTT.